The 12 T cell receptor beta chains below all came from one sample that was sequenced in a study of blood T cells in healthy people across ages. The use of a sample-barcoded 5' primer and a J-beta primer mix characterized a second PCR of roughly 6 to 11 cycles. TCRdb fed the 5' RACE reads into MiXCR, producing one record per CDR3 protein. The profile covers about 800,000 distinct CDR3 sequences, with roughly 46% appearing a single time and around 18% taken by the ten largest. Sequenced input: blood. These receptors all come from a man older than 75 in good health.

The rearrangement uses TRBV11-2 and TRBJ2-5, with TRBD1 matching over 7 bases. The end of the DNA aligns better with TRBJ2-7, so the J call may be wrong. CDR3 size: 14 residues. Germline values: CDR1 SGHAT, CDR2 FQNNGV. CDR3 in amino acids: CASSVGTDFYEQYF. The DNA of the CDR3 is TGTGCCAGCAGCGTCGGGACAGATTTTTACGAGCAGTACTTC.

The gene calls are TRBV29-1 and TRBJ2-5; 9 bases fit TRBD2. This CDR3 comprises 14 residues. Germline V CDR1 and CDR2: SQVTM, ANQGSEA. With V trimmed by 6 bases and J by 11 bases, 16 bases remained unmatched. CDR3 amino acids: CSVGTGLAGNEQYF. The CDR3 bases are TGCAGCGTCGGGACGGGACTAGCAGGCAATGAGCAGTACTTC.

The chain is built from TRBV10-3 and TRBJ2-5; 9 nucleotides align to TRBD1. Germline V gene lookup returns CDR1 ENHRY and CDR2 SYGVKD. The CDR3 runs 15 residues. J lost 0 bases, V lost 6 bases, and 5 bases had no gene match. The CDR3 sequence is CAIRQGQGHQETQYF. The CDR3, as DNA: TGTGCCATCAGACAGGGACAGGGCCACCAAGAGACCCAGTACTTC.

The rearrangement joins TRBV9 to TRBJ2-7; tentatively, D is TRBD2 (5 bases). This CDR3 spans 17 amino acids. Between the trimmed V and J ends, which lost 0 bases and 4 bases, there was a span of 20 bases. Per the germline V gene, CDR1 is SGDLS and CDR2 is YYNGEE. CDR3 in DNA: TGTGCCAGCAGCGTAGACGCCGAGGGCGGTAGGACTTACGAGCAGTACTTC. Translation: CASSVDAEGGRTYEQYF.

At least ten counts were recorded for this clonotype. CDR3 in DNA: TGTGCCAGCCAAGATGTAACGAGGCAGAACTATGGCTACACCTTC. Its protein product is CASQDVTRQNYGYTF. The chain joins TRBV28 to TRBJ1-2; D uncertain. Germline V gene data show CDR1 as MDHEN and CDR2 as SYDVKM. The CDR3 consists of 15 residues. Trimming left V 8 bases short and J 2 bases short, with 18 bases between.

Points on this clonotype: The junction shows a germline mismatch at one end, possibly a read error. The chain combines TRBV6-5 with TRBJ1-2, with D unresolved. Looked up from germline, CDR1 is MNHEY and CDR2 is SVGAGI. CDR3 length equals 13 residues. In nucleotides, the CDR3 is TGTGCCAGCAGTGACTCAGGAGGGCATGGCTACACCTTC. This gives the protein CASSDSGGHGYTF.

This clonotype was counted only a few times. CDR3 in DNA: TGCAGCGTCAGTGAGAGAGGACAGGGCTACGAGCAGTACTTC. It codes for CSVSERGQGYEQYF. The chain combines TRBV29-1 with TRBJ2-7; 8 bases match TRBD1. CDR1 SQVTM and CDR2 ANQGSEA come from the germline V gene. The CDR3 length is 14 residues. The V segment lost 6 bases and the J segment 3 bases; nucleotides outside the gene matches: 10.

This clonotype was recorded a few times. The chain employs TRBV7-2 and TRBJ2-2, with TRBD1 matching over 8 bases. J was trimmed by 3 bases and V by 5 bases; bases with no gene match: 5. This CDR3 is built from 15 residues. Germline V gene sequence: CDR1 SGHTA, CDR2 FQGNSA. The chain's CDR3 is CASSPRQGHTGELFF. The CDR3 coding sequence is TGTGCCAGCAGCCCACGACAGGGGCACACCGGGGAGCTGTTTTTT. The full variable domain, completed using reference TRBV7-2 and TRBJ2-2, is GAGVSQSPSNKVTEKGKDVELRCDPISGHTALYWYRQSLGQGLEFLIYFQGNSAPDKSGLPSDRFSAERTGGSVSTLTIQRTQQEDSAVYLCASSPRQGHTGELFFGEGSRLTVL.

This clonotype has only a few counts. The chain recombines TRBV7-2 with TRBJ2-3; 8 bases are shared with TRBD2. The trim removed 0 bases at V and 4 bases at J, leaving 6 bases unmatched. Germline CDR1 is SGHTA and CDR2 is FQGNSA. This CDR3 is built from 16 residues. CDR3 protein: CASSLASGRGADTQYF. The CDR3 bases are TGTGCCAGCAGCTTAGCGAGCGGGAGAGGGGCAGATACGCAGTATTTT.

In this sample, this clonotype turned up a few times. This rearrangement joins TRBV6-2 or TRBV6-3 to TRBJ2-4, with D possibly being TRBD1 or TRBD2 (6 bases each). The length of the CDR3 is 15 residues. V dropped 10 bases and J dropped 3 bases, with 19 bases sitting between them. Germline-derived CDR1 and CDR2 are MNHEY and SVGEGT. The CDR3 loop reads CATEGGSRGKNIQYF. In nucleotides, the CDR3 is TGTGCCACCGAAGGGGGGAGTCGAGGCAAAAACATTCAGTACTTC.

This clonotype was picked up a small number of times. The J gene is TRBJ1-2, the V gene TRBV3-1, with D possibly matching TRBD1 (5 bases). The V gene's germline CDR1 is LGHDT and CDR2 YNNKEL (reference sequence). Trimming removed 6 bases at V and 0 bases at J, with 11 bases between. CDR3 length equals 14 residues. CDR3 in amino acids: CASSGTVTNYGYTF. In DNA, the CDR3 is TGTGCCAGCAGTGGGACCGTGACTAACTATGGCTACACCTTC.

In DNA form, the CDR3 reads TGTGCCAGTGTGCGGGAGGGTTCCTACAATGAGCAGTTCTTC. Protein product: CASVREGSYNEQFF. This rearrangement joins TRBV7-8 to TRBJ2-1; TRBD2 matches 9 bases. J was trimmed by 1 base and V by 9 bases; bases with no gene match: 4. Germline CDR1 is SGHVS and CDR2 is FQNEAQ. The CDR3 totals 14 residues.